Below, 2 T cell receptor beta chains from the same sample are listed, as sequenced in a study of T cells after yellow fever vaccination. A single record per CDR3 protein comes from TCRdb applying MiXCR to the 5' RACE reads. The table has about 360,000 distinct CDR3 sequences, 6.2% seen once. The specimen was PBMCs, collected 5 days after the yellow fever booster vaccination. The source of these receptors is a man in his thirties or forties who received the YFV17D yellow fever vaccine.

At least ten counts were recorded for this clonotype. V gene TRBV5-1 combines with J gene TRBJ2-1; 9 positions agree with TRBD2. The trim removed 0 bases at V and 4 bases at J, leaving 8 bases unmatched. The CDR3 contains 17 residues. The V gene's germline CDR1 is SGHRS and CDR2 YFSETQ. CDR3 DNA: TGCGCCAGCAGCTTGGCCTTAGCGGGAGAGAGGTACAATGAGCAGTTCTTC. Translation gives CASSLALAGERYNEQFF.

Regarding this clonotype: A read error is possible here, since a much larger clone lies one base away. V and J are TRBV12-3 or TRBV12-4 and TRBJ1-1, with D hard to call. Trimming stripped 10 bases from V and 6 bases from J, with 21 bases between. CDR3 length: 14 residues. The CDR3 protein is CATRPSGRTSEAFF. DNA for the CDR3: TGTGCCACCAGACCTTCGGGGAGAACATCTGAAGCTTTCTTT.